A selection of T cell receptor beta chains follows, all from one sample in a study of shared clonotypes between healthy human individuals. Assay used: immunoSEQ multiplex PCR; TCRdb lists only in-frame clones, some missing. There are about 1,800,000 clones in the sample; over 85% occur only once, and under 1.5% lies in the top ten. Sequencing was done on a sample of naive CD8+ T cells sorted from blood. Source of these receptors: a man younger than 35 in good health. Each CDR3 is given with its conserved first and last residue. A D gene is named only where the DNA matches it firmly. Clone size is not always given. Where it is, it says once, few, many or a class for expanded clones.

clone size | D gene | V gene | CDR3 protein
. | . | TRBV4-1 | CASSQVSGRYSYEQYF
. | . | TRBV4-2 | CASSQDLWGFPYEQYF
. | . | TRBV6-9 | CASSYDGGRAGPTYEQYF
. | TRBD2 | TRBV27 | CASAGTSGRVLFF
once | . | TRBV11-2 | CASSLEPRERYEQYF
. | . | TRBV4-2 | CASSHGTEGNEQFF
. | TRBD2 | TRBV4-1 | CASSQVGGGLDTGELFF
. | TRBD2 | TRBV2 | CASRDLLAGDSIQYF
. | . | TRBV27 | CASSLSTDADTQYF
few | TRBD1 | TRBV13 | CASSFAGQGGNQPQHF
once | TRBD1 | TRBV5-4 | CASSMQGGHGETQYF
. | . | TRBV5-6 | CASSLEAYGYTF
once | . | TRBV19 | CASSMYAGTSYEQYF
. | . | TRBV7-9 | CASSLAPYNEQFF
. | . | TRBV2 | CASSEGGVNTEAFF
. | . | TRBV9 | CASSGGSSYEQYF
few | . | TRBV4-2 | CASSQALGEDQPQHF
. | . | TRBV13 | CASSLGGPAKNIQYF
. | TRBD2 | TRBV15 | CATSAGLAEYEQYF
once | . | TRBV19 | CASSWDFTDTQYF
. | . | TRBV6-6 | CASTDPSYEQYF
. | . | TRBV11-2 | CASSLSGLYEQYF
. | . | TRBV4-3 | CASSQEPNLDYNEQFF
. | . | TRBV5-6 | CASSPTTGEQYF
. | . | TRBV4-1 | CASSQDTPAGPYSNQPQHF
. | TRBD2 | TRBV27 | CASSLLAGGDNEQFF
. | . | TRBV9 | CASSAPTGTNTEAFF
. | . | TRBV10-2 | CASSEGGSGYTF
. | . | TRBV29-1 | CSVSGTLVGDTEAFF
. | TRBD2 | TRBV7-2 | CASSSEGLADQETQYF
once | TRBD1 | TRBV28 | CASSHPGQGTYEQYF
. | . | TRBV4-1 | CASSQGDEANYGYTF
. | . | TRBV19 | CATAAGNTEAFF
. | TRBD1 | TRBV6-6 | CASSLGTGDLYNEQFF
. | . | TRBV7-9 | CASSLGARGYTF
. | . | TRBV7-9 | CASSPPAGGRAETQYF
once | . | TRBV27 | CASSLARGIDEQYF
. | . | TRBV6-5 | CASSYSPVSGSPLHF
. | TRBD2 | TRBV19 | CASRASGTPYEQYF
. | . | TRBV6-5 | CASSYSWGTEAFF
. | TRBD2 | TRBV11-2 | CASSLLAGGPKAQYF
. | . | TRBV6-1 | CASLTGGIQYF
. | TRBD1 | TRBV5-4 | CASSHRDSAYEQYF
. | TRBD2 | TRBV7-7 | CASSLSSGGANEQYF
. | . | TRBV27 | CASNLYEQYF
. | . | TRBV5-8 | CASSQSRGGNQPQHF
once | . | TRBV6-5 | CASWGYSYNEQFF
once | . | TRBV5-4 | CASSSQGAETQYF
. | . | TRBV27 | CASSLSAGTGEPQHF
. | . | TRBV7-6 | CASSPSTGYQETQYF
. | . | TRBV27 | CASSLYWHNEQFF
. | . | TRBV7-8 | CASRRGGTGELFF
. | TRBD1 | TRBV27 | CASSGQGANSPLHF
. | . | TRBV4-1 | CASSPESGGETQYF